These 31 T cell receptor beta chains were sequenced from one sample in a study of beta chain features in type 1 diabetes. Sequencing targeted expressed TCRB transcripts, as all isolated RNA had been reverse transcribed. The protocol was immunoSEQ multiplex PCR, while the TCRdb copy is restricted to in-frame clones and leaves out a portion. Among some 290,000 clones listed, 13% to 15% were seen once. These receptors' antigens are unknown. Study results and caveats: Shortening of TCRB CDR3s, moderate but significant, appeared in all four CD4+ subsets of Type 1 diabetes patients.

Sample: naive CD4+ T cells from blood. These receptors all come from a man under 40 with type 1 diabetes.

The J gene is TRBJ2-7, the V gene TRBV4-3; possibly TRBD2 for D (7 bases). Trimming cost V 3 bases and J 2 bases, with 14 bases left between them. There are 15 residues in the CDR3. The germline CDR1 and CDR2 sequences are LGHNA and YSLEER. CDR3 sequence reads: CASSHSSGGPYEQYF. In DNA form, the CDR3 reads TGCGCCAGCAGCCACTCCTCCGGGGGGCCCTACGAGCAGTACTTC.

This clone was found a few times. V and J are TRBV27 and TRBJ2-5; D is perhaps TRBD1 (6 bases). V was shortened by 3 bases and J by 3 bases, with 11 bases between the two germline ends. The germline CDR1 and CDR2 sequences are MNHEY and SMNVEV (reference sequence). This CDR3 has 14 residues. CDR3 coding DNA: TGTGCCAGCAGTTTTTACTCAGGGGAAGAGACCCAGTACTTC. Translating it yields CASSFYSGEETQYF.

J is TRBJ2-7 and V is TRBV14; the D gene is possibly TRBD2 (6 bases). Germline V CDR1 and CDR2: SGHDN, FVKESK. The CDR3 loop spans 13 amino acids. V lost 4 bases, J lost 4 bases, and 11 bases lay in between. CDR3 in amino acids: CASSLLGGYEQYF. The DNA for the CDR3 is TGTGCCAGCAGCCTCCTGGGGGGTTACGAGCAGTACTTC.

This clone was seen a handful of times. Additional DNA sequences in this sample encode the identical CDR3. The chain recombines TRBV7-3 with TRBJ2-1; 9 bases align to TRBD2. The CDR3 covers 15 residues. Germline V CDR1 and CDR2: SGHTA, FQGTGA. V lost 2 bases, J lost 2 bases, and 1 base stayed unmatched. The chain's CDR3 is CASSLAGGPYNEQFF. In DNA, the CDR3 is TGTGCCAGCAGCTTAGCGGGAGGGCCCTACAATGAGCAGTTCTTC.

This clone was counted between two and nine times. This chain uses TRBV25-1 with TRBJ1-4, with a possible D match to TRBD1 (5 bases). CDR1 is MGHDK and CDR2 is SYGVNS in the germline V gene. Trimming shortened V by 6 bases and J by 4 bases, and 18 bases separated the two germline ends. The CDR3 consists of 16 residues. CDR3 in DNA: TGTGCCAGCAGCAATCCGGGAGGGGCCGATAATGAAAAACTGTTTTTT. As protein: CASSNPGGADNEKLFF.

On this clone: Other DNA sequences in this specimen translate into the identical CDR3. V and J are TRBV28 and TRBJ2-5, with 9 nucleotides matching TRBD1. V dropped 5 bases and J dropped 1; count of bases not matched to a gene: 5. Germline lookup yields CDR1 MDHEN and CDR2 SYDVKM. CDR3 size: 15 residues. CDR3 sequence: CASSLPGQGQETQYF. CDR3 sequence (DNA): TGTGCCAGCAGTCTTCCGGGACAGGGCCAAGAGACCCAGTACTTC.

The chain joins TRBV2 to TRBJ2-1, with TRBD2 identical over 13 bases. This CDR3 is built from 16 residues. V lost 7 bases, J lost 7 bases, and 10 bases stayed unmatched. Germline CDR1 SNHLY, CDR2 FYNNEI. The CDR3 here is CASNPDGLAGENEQFF. The CDR3 region has the DNA TGTGCCAGCAACCCGGACGGACTAGCGGGAGAAAATGAGCAGTTCTTC.

This clone was counted between two and nine times. This chain joins TRBV7-2 and TRBJ2-3; 8 bases map to TRBD2. Germline V lookup: CDR1 SGHTA, CDR2 FQGNSA. V lost 3 bases and J lost 5; bases outside the gene matches: 10. This CDR3 comprises 16 residues. As DNA, the CDR3 is TGTGCCAGCAGCTTGGGACTAGTAGTAGGACTAGATACGCAGTATTTT. Translating it yields CASSLGLVVGLDTQYF.

The chain combines TRBV11-2 with TRBJ2-1, with 11 bases fitting TRBD2. Trimming cost V 4 bases and J 8 bases; bases outside gene matches: 7. The CDR3 sequence is 15 residues long. Germline V gene data show CDR1 as SGHAT and CDR2 as FQNNGV. CDR3 sequence: CASSYSGRGWDEQFF. The CDR3 bases are TGTGCCAGCAGCTATAGCGGGAGGGGATGGGATGAGCAGTTCTTC.

The rearrangement uses TRBV5-1 and TRBJ1-2; 12 bases match TRBD1. The CDR3 consists of 16 residues. Germline-derived CDR1 and CDR2 are SGHRS and YFSETQ. The ends lost 3 bases at V and 5 bases at J; junction bases unmatched: 8. This CDR3 is CASSSNRDRGHYGYTF. CDR3 nucleotide sequence: TGCGCCAGCAGCTCCAACCGGGACAGGGGGCATTATGGCTACACCTTC.

This clone was counted between two and nine times. The gene calls are TRBV2 and TRBJ1-2, with a tentative D call TRBD1 (5 bases). V lost 1 base to trimming and J lost 10 bases, with 16 bases between them. This CDR3 contains 14 residues. Germline CDR1 SNHLY, CDR2 FYNNEI. In nucleotides, the CDR3 is TGTGCCAGCAGTGAAGGCCCCCATAGACAGTCCTACACCTTC. It specifies CASSEGPHRQSYTF.

V gene TRBV5-1 combines with J gene TRBJ1-5, with 9 bases aligning to TRBD1. The germline CDR1 and CDR2 sequences are SGHRS and YFSETQ. The CDR3 is 14 residues long. V shed 2 bases and J 5 bases; nucleotides not matched to a gene: 2. CDR3 protein: CASSLQGADQPQHF. CDR3 sequence (DNA): TGCGCCAGCAGCTTACAGGGGGCTGATCAGCCCCAGCATTTT. Using reference TRBV5-1 and TRBJ1-5 for the parts outside the CDR3, the full variable domain is KAGVTQTPRYLIKTRGQQVTLSCSPISGHRSVSWYQQTPGQGLQFLFEYFSETQRNKGNFPGRFSGRQFSNSRSEMNVSTLELGDSALYLCASSLQGADQPQHFGDGTRLSIL.

The rearrangement uses TRBV6-1 and TRBJ1-5, with D unresolved. The length of the CDR3 is 16 residues. Germline V gene data show CDR1 as MNHNS and CDR2 as SASEGT. Trimming left V 3 bases short and J 8 bases short, with 20 bases between. In DNA, the CDR3 is TGTGCCAGCAGTGATTTTTATTTGGAGGGTCTGGAGCCCCAGCATTTT. It yields the protein CASSDFYLEGLEPQHF.

This chain links TRBV5-1 with TRBJ2-1; 8 positions match TRBD1. Germline values: CDR1 SGHRS, CDR2 YFSETQ. This CDR3 is 13 amino acids long. V was clipped by 4 bases and J by 4 bases; unmatched bases: 1. The chain's CDR3 is CASSRDRYNEQFF. CDR3 nucleotides: TGCGCCAGCAGCAGGGACAGGTACAATGAGCAGTTCTTC.

The chain carries TRBV4-1 and TRBJ2-5; the match to TRBD2 covers 12 bases. This CDR3 has 15 amino acids. The V gene's germline CDR1 is MGHRA and CDR2 YSYEKL. Losses at the gene ends were 1 base for V and 5 bases for J; bases not matched to a gene: 2. In nucleotides, the CDR3 is TGCGCCAGCAGCCAAGGGCTAGCGGGAGGGGAGACCCAGTACTTC. Translating gives CASSQGLAGGETQYF.

This clone has just a few counts. The chain carries TRBV18 and TRBJ1-4; D is undetermined. Germline V CDR1 and CDR2: KGHSH, LQKENI. This CDR3 is built from 13 residues. Trimming left V 6 bases short and J 8 bases short, with 13 bases between. The CDR3 DNA reads TGTGCCAGCTCTCTGGCAGAGGGAGAAAAACTGTTTTTT. Protein sequence: CASSLAEGEKLFF.

The gene calls are TRBV6-1 and TRBJ1-1; TRBD1 agrees at 7 bases. The CDR3 runs to 13 residues. From germline, CDR1 is MNHNS and CDR2 SASEGT. Germline trimming cut 5 bases from V and 6 bases from J; bases unmatched to any gene: 6. For the CDR3, the DNA is TGTGCCAGCAGTTCCCCCGGGACAGCTGAAGCTTTCTTT. Translation: CASSSPGTAEAFF.

There are a few counts of this clone. V is TRBV28 and J is TRBJ2-5, with TRBD2 matching over 7 bases. In germline, CDR1 is MDHEN, CDR2 SYDVKM. The V and J ends lost 6 bases and 5 bases, in that order; junction bases with no gene match: 12. The CDR3 is 15 residues long. Here the CDR3 reads CASRGGEAAGETQYF. CDR3 sequence (DNA): TGTGCCAGCAGGGGGGGGGAGGCCGCTGGGGAGACCCAGTACTTC.

This clone has a handful of counts. The V call is TRBV16, the J call TRBJ1-5; the D gene is possibly TRBD1 (6 bases). V was trimmed by 1 base and J by 7 bases, leaving 17 bases between them. Per the germline V gene, CDR1 is KGHSY and CDR2 is FQNENV. There are 16 residues in the CDR3. The CDR3 is CASSQWQGKFNQPQHF. The CDR3 DNA sequence: TGTGCCAGCAGCCAATGGCAGGGGAAATTCAACCAGCCCCAGCATTTT.

V usage is TRBV6-5 and J usage is TRBJ2-5, with 13 bases that match TRBD2. The ends lost 4 bases at V and 4 bases at J; junction bases unmatched: 6. The CDR3 runs 16 residues. Germline values: CDR1 MNHEY, CDR2 SVGAGI. CDR3 sequence reads: CASSFGLAGAVETQYF. DNA of the CDR3: TGTGCCAGCAGTTTTGGACTAGCGGGAGCTGTAGAGACCCAGTACTTC.

This clone has a handful of counts. V and J are TRBV7-9 and TRBJ2-1, with TRBD2 matching over 13 bases. The J segment lost 8 bases and the V segment lost 5 bases, leaving 9 bases of the junction unmatched. The CDR3 totals 16 residues. Germline CDR1 reads SEHNR; CDR2 reads FQNEAQ (reference sequence). The CDR3 reads CASSRTSGSRFDEQFF. The CDR3 bases are TGTGCCAGCAGCCGGACTAGCGGGAGTCGTTTCGATGAGCAGTTCTTC.

The chain combines TRBV29-1 with TRBJ2-5, with 11 bases that match TRBD1. This CDR3 contains 12 residues. CDR1 is SQVTM and CDR2 is ANQGSEA in the germline V gene. Germline trimming cut 8 bases from V and 5 bases from J; bases unmatched to any gene: 4. CDR3 protein: CSLGQGAETQYF. Written as DNA, the CDR3 is TGCAGCCTTGGACAGGGGGCGGAGACCCAGTACTTC.

V and J are TRBV5-4 and TRBJ2-7, with TRBD2 as a possible D gene (6 bases). The CDR3 consists of 14 residues. Germline V CDR1 and CDR2: SGHNT, YYREEE (reference sequence). Trimming removed 3 bases from V and 0 bases from J, with 10 bases in between. The CDR3 DNA follows: TGTGCCAGCAGCTCGGAGGGCTTCTCCTACGAGCAGTACTTC. Translation: CASSSEGFSYEQYF.

The genes are TRBV5-6 and TRBJ1-6, with 9 bases matching TRBD1. The CDR3 is 15 residues long. The germline gives CDR1 SGHDT, CDR2 YYEEEE. Unmatched junction bases numbered 6, after V lost 1 base and J lost 10 bases. The CDR3 here is CASSLRDRDGSPLHF. CDR3 nucleotide sequence: TGTGCCAGCAGCTTGAGGGACAGGGATGGATCACCCCTCCACTTT.

This chain links TRBV5-1 with TRBJ2-3; the match to TRBD2 covers 8 bases. Trimming at V came to 0 bases and at J to 6 bases, leaving 3 bases not matched to a gene. CDR3 length: 14 residues. CDR1 is SGHRS and CDR2 is YFSETQ in the germline V gene. The CDR3 loop is CASSLVGRADTQYF. In nucleotides, the CDR3 is TGCGCCAGCAGCTTGGTCGGGAGGGCGGATACGCAGTATTTT.

The chain joins TRBV28 to TRBJ2-1, with 8 nucleotides matching TRBD2. Trimming at V came to 6 bases and at J to 5 bases, leaving 9 bases not matched to a gene. Per the germline V gene, CDR1 is MDHEN and CDR2 is SYDVKM. The CDR3 totals 15 residues. The CDR3, as DNA: TGTGCCAGCAGGATTAGCGGGAAGTACGACAATGAGCAGTTCTTC. Encoded protein: CASRISGKYDNEQFF.

CDR3 in amino acids: CASSLGQGGELFF. The CDR3 DNA sequence: TGCGCCAGCAGCCTAGGACAAGGAGGGGAGCTGTTTTTT. V is TRBV5-1 and J is TRBJ2-2; perhaps TRBD1 as D (5 bases). Trimming took 4 bases from V and 8 from J, leaving 12 bases between them. The CDR3 loop spans 13 amino acids. CDR1 is SGHRS, CDR2 YFSETQ, per germline.

This clone was counted a few times. This chain links TRBV5-1 with TRBJ2-7; 12 bases map to TRBD2. Germline CDR1 is SGHRS and CDR2 is YFSETQ. This CDR3 has 16 residues. V lost 0 bases to trimming and J lost 5 bases; unmatched junction nucleotides: 6. In nucleotides, the CDR3 is TGCGCCAGCAGCTTGGGACTAGCGGGAGTGTCGGACGAGCAGTACTTC. Its translation: CASSLGLAGVSDEQYF.

This clone was seen a few times. The V gene is TRBV14, the J gene TRBJ2-7, with 7 bases fitting TRBD1. CDR1 is SGHDN, CDR2 FVKESK, per germline. The CDR3 is 15 amino acids. Trimming took 5 bases from V and 3 from J; bases not matched to a gene: 10. This CDR3 is CASSGTTGRIYEQYF. The CDR3 bases are TGTGCCAGCAGCGGCACGACAGGGCGAATCTACGAGCAGTACTTC.

This clone was picked up many times. This chain links TRBV7-9 with TRBJ2-7; 8 positions agree with TRBD2. CDR1 is SEHNR and CDR2 is FQNEAQ in the germline V gene (reference sequence). The trim removed 1 base at V and 5 bases at J, leaving 7 bases unmatched. This CDR3 contains 15 residues. Here the CDR3 reads CASSLGTGGLNEQYF. As DNA, the CDR3 is TGTGCCAGCAGCTTAGGTACGGGAGGGCTAAACGAGCAGTACTTC.

This clone appeared a few times. The chain links TRBV6-1 to TRBJ1-4, with D perhaps matching TRBD1 (6 bases). The germline V and J ends were trimmed by 3 bases and 7 bases, with 12 bases remaining between them. Germline CDR1 is MNHNS and CDR2 is SASEGT. The CDR3 contains 14 residues. CDR3 residues: CASSDRGAAEKLFF. The CDR3 DNA sequence: TGTGCCAGCAGTGACCGGGGGGCGGCTGAAAAACTGTTTTTT.